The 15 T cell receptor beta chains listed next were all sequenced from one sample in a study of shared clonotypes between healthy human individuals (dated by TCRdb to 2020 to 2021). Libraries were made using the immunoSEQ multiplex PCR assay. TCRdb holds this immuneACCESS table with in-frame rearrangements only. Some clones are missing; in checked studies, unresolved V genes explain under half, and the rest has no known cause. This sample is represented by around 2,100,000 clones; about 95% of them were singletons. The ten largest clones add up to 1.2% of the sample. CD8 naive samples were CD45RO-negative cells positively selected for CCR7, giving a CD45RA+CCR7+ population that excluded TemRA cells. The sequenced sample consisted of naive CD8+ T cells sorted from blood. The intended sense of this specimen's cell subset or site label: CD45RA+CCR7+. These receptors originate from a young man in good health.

Written as DNA, the CDR3 is TGTGCCAGCAACCCGCGGGACAGGGCCCAAGAGACCCAGTACTTC. Protein sequence: CASNPRDRAQETQYF. This chain links TRBV28 with TRBJ2-5; TRBD1 matches 9 bases. The V gene end was trimmed by 7 bases and the J gene end by 1 base; junction bases not matched to a gene: 7. CDR3 size: 15 residues. Germline V gene sequence: CDR1 MDHEN, CDR2 SYDVKM. Supplemented by reference TRBV28 and TRBJ2-5, the full variable domain reads DVKVTQSSRYLVKRTGEKVFLECVQDMDHENMFWYRQDPGLGLRLIYFSYDVKMKEKGDIPEGYSVSREKKERFSLILESASTNQTSMYLCASNPRDRAQETQYFGPGTRLLVL.

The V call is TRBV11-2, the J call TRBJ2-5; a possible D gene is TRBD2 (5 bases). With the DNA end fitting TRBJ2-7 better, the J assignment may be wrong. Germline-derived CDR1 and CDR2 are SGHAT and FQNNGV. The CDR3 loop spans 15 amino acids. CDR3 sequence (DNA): TGTGCCAGCAGCTCCCCCCTCCGGGGTGACGACGAGCAGTACTTC. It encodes CASSSPLRGDDEQYF.

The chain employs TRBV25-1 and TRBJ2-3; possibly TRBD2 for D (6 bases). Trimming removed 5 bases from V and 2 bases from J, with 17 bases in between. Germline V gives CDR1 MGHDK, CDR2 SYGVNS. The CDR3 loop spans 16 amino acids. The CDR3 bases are TGTGCCAGCAGTTCTCTCGCGGGAACCCCCACAGATACGCAGTATTTT. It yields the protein CASSSLAGTPTDTQYF.

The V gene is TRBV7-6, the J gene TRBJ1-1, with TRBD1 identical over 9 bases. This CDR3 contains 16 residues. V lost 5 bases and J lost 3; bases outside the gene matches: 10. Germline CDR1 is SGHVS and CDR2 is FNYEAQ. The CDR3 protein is CASSLAAQGADTEAFF. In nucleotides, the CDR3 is TGTGCCAGCAGCCTCGCGGCACAGGGGGCTGACACTGAAGCTTTCTTT.

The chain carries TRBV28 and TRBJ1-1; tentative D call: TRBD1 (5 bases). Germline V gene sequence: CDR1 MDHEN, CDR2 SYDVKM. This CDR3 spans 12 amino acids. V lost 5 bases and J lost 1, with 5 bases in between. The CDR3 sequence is CASSGQNTEAFF. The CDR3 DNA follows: TGTGCCAGCAGTGGACAGAACACTGAAGCTTTCTTT.

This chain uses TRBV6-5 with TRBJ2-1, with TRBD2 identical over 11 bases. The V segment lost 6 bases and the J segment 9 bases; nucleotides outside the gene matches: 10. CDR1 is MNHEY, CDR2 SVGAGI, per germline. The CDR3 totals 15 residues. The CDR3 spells CASSLSGGGLSEQFF. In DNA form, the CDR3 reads TGTGCCAGCAGCCTTAGCGGGGGGGGCTTAAGTGAGCAGTTCTTC.

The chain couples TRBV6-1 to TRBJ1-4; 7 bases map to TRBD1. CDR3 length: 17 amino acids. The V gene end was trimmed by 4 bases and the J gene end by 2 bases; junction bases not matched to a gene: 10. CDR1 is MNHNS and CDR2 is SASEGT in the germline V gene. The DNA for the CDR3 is TGTGCCAGCAGTGCCGACAGGGTCTGGTCCACTAATGAAAAACTGTTTTTT. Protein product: CASSADRVWSTNEKLFF.

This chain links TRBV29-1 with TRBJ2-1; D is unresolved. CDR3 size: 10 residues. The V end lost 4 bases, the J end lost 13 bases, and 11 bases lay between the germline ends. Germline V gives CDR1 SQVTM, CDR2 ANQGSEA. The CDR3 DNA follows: TGCAGCGTTGTACGTGGGGATCAGTTCTTC. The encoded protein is CSVVRGDQFF.

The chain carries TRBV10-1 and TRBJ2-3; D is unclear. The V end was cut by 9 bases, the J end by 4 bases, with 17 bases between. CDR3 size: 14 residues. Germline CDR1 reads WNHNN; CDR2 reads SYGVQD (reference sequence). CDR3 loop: CARTEIQLSDTQYF. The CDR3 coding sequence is TGCGCCAGAACCGAAATACAGTTATCAGATACGCAGTATTTT.

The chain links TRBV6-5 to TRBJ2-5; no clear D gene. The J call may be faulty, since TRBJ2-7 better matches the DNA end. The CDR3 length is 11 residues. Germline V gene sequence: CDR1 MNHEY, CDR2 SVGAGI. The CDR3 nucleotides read TGTGCCAGCAGTGAAGGACCCGAGCAGTACTTC. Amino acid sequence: CASSEGPEQYF.

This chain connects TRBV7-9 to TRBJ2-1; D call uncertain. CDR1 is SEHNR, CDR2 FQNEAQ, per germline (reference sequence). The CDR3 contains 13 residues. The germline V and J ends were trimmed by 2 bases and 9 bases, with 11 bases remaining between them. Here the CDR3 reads CASSLPLGTEQFF. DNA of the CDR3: TGTGCCAGCAGCTTACCCCTCGGCACTGAGCAGTTCTTC.

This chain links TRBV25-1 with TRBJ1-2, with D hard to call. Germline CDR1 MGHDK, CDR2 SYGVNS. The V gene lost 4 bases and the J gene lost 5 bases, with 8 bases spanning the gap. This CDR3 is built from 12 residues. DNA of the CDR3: TGTGCCAGCAGTGTCCAGGCGTATGGCTACACCTTC. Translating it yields CASSVQAYGYTF.

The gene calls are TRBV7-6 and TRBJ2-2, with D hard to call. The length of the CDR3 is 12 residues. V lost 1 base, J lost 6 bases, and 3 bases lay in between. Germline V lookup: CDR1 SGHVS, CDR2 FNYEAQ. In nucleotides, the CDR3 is TGTGCCAGCAGCTTAGTCCCCGGGGAGCTGTTTTTT. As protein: CASSLVPGELFF.

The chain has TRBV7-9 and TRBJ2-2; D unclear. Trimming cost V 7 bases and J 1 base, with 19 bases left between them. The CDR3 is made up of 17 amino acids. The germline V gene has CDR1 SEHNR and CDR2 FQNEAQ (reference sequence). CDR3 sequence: CASTIPDGELNTGELFF. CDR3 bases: TGTGCCAGCACCATTCCCGACGGAGAGTTGAACACCGGGGAGCTGTTTTTT.

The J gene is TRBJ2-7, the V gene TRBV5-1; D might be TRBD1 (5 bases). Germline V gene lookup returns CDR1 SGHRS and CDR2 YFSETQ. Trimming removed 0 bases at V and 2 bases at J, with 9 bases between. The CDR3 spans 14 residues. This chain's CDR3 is CASSLATGPYEQYF. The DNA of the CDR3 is TGCGCCAGCAGCTTGGCAACAGGTCCCTACGAGCAGTACTTC.